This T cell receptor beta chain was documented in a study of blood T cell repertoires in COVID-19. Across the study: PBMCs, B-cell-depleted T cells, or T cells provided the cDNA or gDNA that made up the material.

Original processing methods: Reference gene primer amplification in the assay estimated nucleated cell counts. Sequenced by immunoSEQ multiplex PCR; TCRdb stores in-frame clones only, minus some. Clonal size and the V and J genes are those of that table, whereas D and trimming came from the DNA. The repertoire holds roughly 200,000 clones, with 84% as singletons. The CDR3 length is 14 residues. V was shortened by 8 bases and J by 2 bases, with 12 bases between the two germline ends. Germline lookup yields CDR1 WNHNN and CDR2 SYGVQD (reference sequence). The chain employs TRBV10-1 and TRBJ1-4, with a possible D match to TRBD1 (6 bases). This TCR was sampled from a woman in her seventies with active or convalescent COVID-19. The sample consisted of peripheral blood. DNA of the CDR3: TGCGCCAGCTACGGACAGACCACTAATGAAAAACTGTTTTTT. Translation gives CASYGQTTNEKLFF.